This T cell receptor beta chain derives from a study of siplizumab effects on memory and regulatory T cells. The V end was cut by 7 bases, the J end by 4 bases, with 15 bases between. The V gene's germline CDR1 is ENHRY and CDR2 SYGVKD. The CDR3 has 14 residues. Assays were performed on approximately 1.1 x 10^5 TCR templates per sample. Produced via immunoSEQ multiplex PCR; TCRdb's table is partial and in-frame only. The sample yields about 110,000 clones, 92% seen once. Overall study results and limits: Mappable alloreactive CD4+ clones were on average around 69% Treg-derived with siplizumab, around 26% in controls. Most alloreactive clones went unmapped to unstimulated subsets; only a minor fraction mapped. Naive T cells seemed more diverse than memory cells; they also seemed major alloresponse contributors.

Remarks on this clone: Its cognate antigen is unknown.

The chain is built from TRBV10-3 and TRBJ2-3; weak D call: TRBD1 (5 bases). The sequencing input was CD4+ T cells sorted from blood. This receptor was identified in a human donor in good health. CDR3 region: CAINPTETSDTQYF. The CDR3 DNA is TGTGCCATCAACCCGACAGAAACCTCAGATACGCAGTATTTT.